This TCR beta chain was profiled in a study of radiation and T cells in renal cell carcinoma. General study points: In blood, top tumor clones expanded by 2 weeks, shrinking by 4. Pretreatment tumor biopsies were lacking, so baseline clonotypes are unknown.

Germline V gene lookup returns CDR1 SGHTA and CDR2 FQGNSA. CDR3 length equals 16 residues. The V gene end was trimmed by 5 bases and the J gene end by 10 bases; junction bases not matched to a gene: 15. The time point is: blood 4 weeks post-SBRT, at nephrectomy. Documented treatment: 15 Gy SBRT to primary tumor, nephrectomy 4 weeks later. Nephrectomy followed 15 Gy stereotactic body radiation by 4 weeks. Radiation-treated patients gave blood at baseline, week 2 and week 4. This clone was observed a single time. No antigen is known for it. Measured with immunoSEQ multiplex PCR; TCRdb has only the in-frame clones, and not every one. Of about 100,000 clones in the sample, around 83% were seen once.

This TCR derives from a man in his fifties or sixties with renal cell carcinoma. The sequenced sample was blood, obtained from a patient whose treatment included radiotherapy and nephrectomy. V and J are TRBV7-2 and TRBJ2-2, with 8 bases matching TRBD2. The CDR3 sequence is CASSPGPAGAPKELFF. The CDR3 DNA reads as TGTGCCAGCAGCCCGGGGCCAGCGGGAGCACCGAAGGAGCTGTTTTTT.